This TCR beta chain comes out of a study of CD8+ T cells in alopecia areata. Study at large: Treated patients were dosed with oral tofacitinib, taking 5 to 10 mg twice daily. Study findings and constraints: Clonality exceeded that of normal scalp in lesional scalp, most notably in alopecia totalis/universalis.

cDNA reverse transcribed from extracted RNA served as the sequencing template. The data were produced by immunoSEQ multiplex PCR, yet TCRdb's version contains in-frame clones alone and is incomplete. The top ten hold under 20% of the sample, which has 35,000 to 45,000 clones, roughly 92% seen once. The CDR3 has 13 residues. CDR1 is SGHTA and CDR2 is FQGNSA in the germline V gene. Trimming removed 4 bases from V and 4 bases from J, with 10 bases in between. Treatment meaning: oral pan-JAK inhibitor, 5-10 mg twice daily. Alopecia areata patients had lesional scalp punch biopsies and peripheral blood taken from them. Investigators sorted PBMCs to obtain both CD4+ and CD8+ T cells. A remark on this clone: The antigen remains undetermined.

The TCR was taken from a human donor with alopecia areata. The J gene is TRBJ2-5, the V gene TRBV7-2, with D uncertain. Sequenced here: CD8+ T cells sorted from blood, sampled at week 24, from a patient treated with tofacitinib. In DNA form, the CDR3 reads TGTGCCAGCAGCTCACCCCCCGCAGAGACCCAGTACTTC. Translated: CASSSPPAETQYF.